The TCR beta chain described here comes from a study of blood T cell repertoires in COVID-19. On the study more broadly: There were acute and convalescent COVID-19 samples, and they came from the United States, Italy and Spain.

Here immunoSEQ multiplex PCR was the method, and the copy in TCRdb shows in-frame clones only, minus some. The table has 250,000 or so clones, around 90% seen once. V dropped 4 bases and J dropped 1 base, with 11 bases sitting between them. CDR3 length: 15 residues. The sequencing input was peripheral blood. The TCR originated in a woman aged 60-70 years with COVID-19, enrolled during active disease. The V and J genes are TRBV23-1 and TRBJ1-5; weak D call: TRBD1 (5 bases). TRBV23-1 counts as an open reading frame of uncertain function. The DNA of the CDR3 is TGCGCCAGCAGTCGGACACCAGCAAGCAATCAGCCCCAGCATTTT. It yields the protein CASSRTPASNQPQHF.